This T cell receptor (beta chain) was recorded in a study of cytomegalovirus exposure and HLA in healthy donors. Overall study: An early release of data contained some 80 million unique TCRs, which came from HLA-typed donors.

The donors gave bone marrow, and they were healthy. Nominally healthy donors provided the samples, though records likely missed some immune exposures. This CDR3 comprises 15 residues. CDR1 and CDR2 (germline): MNHNY, SVGAGI (reference sequence). Trimming shortened V by 2 bases and J by 3 bases, and 13 bases separated the two germline ends. PCR employed 60 Vbeta and 13 Jbeta primers. Data came from immunoSEQ multiplex PCR; TCRdb stores just in-frame clones and leaves some out. The sample lists some 150,000 clones, 75% to 80% occurring once. A few counts support this clone. The receptor was isolated from a woman aged 25 to 39 in good health and CMV-seronegative. Sequencing used PBMCs. The chain links TRBV6-6 to TRBJ1-2; the D is unclear. The CDR3 here is CASSYLQDTHYGYTF. CDR3 DNA: TGTGCCAGCAGTTACCTTCAAGACACCCACTATGGCTACACCTTC.